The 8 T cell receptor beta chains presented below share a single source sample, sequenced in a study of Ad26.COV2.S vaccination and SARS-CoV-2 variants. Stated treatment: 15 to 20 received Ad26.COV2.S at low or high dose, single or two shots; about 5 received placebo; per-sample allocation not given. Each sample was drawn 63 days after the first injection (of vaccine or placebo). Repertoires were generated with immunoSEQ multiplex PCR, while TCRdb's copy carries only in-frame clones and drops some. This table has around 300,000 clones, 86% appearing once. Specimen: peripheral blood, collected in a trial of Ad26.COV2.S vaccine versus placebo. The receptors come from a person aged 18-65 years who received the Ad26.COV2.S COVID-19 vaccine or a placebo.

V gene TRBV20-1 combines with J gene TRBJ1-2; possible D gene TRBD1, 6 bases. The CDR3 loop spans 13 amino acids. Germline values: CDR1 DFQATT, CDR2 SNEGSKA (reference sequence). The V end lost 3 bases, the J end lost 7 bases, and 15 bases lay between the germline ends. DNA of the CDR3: TGCAGTGCTAGTCCGCAGGGGCTCTCTGGCTACACCTTC. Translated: CSASPQGLSGYTF.

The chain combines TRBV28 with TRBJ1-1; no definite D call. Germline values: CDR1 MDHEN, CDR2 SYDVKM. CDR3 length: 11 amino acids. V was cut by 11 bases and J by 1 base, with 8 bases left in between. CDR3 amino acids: CASEGNTEAFF. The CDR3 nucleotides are TGTGCCTCCGAGGGGAACACTGAAGCTTTCTTT.

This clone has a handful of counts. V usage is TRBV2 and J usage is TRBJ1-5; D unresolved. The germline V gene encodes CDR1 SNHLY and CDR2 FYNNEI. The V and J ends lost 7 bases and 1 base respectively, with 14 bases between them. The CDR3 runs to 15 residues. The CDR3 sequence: CASKAAWQSNQPQHF. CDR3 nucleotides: TGTGCCAGCAAAGCAGCCTGGCAGAGCAATCAGCCCCAGCATTTT.

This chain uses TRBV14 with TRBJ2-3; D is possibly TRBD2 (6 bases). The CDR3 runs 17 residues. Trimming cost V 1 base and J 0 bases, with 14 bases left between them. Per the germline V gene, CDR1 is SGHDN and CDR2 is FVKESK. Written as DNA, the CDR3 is TGTGCCAGCAGCCAAGGCTTGGTAGCGGATAGCACAGATACGCAGTATTTT. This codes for CASSQGLVADSTDTQYF.

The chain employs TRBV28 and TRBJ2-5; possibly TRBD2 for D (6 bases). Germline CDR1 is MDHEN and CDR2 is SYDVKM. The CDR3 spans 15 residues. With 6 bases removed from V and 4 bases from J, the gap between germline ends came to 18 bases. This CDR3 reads CASRSDTRRGETQYF. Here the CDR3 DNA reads TGTGCCAGCAGATCGGACACCCGGCGGGGAGAGACCCAGTACTTC.

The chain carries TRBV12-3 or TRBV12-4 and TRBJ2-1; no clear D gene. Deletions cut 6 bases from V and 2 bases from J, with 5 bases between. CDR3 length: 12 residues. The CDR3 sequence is CASRLAYNEQFF. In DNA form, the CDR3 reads TGTGCCAGCAGGCTGGCCTACAATGAGCAGTTCTTC.

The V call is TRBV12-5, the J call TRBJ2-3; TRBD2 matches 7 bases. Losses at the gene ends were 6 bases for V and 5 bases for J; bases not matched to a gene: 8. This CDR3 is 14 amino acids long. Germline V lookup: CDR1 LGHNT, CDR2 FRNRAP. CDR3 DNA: TGTGCTAGTGGGGCCGGGACTACCCAAGATACGCAGTATTTT. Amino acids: CASGAGTTQDTQYF.

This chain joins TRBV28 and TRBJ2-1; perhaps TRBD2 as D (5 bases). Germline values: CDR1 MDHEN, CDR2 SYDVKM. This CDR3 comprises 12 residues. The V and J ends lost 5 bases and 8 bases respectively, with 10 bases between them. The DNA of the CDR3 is TGTGCCAGCAGTCGGCTAGCCGATGAGCAGTTCTTC. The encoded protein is CASSRLADEQFF.